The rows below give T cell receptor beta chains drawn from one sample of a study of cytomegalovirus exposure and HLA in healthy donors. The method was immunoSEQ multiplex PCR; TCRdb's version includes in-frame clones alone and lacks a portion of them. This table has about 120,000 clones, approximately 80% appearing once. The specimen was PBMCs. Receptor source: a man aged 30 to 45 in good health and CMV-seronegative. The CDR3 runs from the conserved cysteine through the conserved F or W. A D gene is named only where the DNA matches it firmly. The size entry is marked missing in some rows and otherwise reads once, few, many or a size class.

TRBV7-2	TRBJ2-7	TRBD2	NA	TGTGCCAGCAGGGAGAGACTAGCGGGAGTCTACGAGCAGTACTTC	CASRERLAGVYEQYF
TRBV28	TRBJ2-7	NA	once	TGTGCCAGCAGCCCGGAGAGGGTGAGCTCCTACGAGCAGTACTTC	CASSPERVSSYEQYF
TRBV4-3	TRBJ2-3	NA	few	TGCGCCAGCAGCCTAGGCTACTACACAGATACGCAGTATTTT	CASSLGYYTDTQYF
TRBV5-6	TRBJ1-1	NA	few	TGTGCCAGCAGCTTGGAAGGGGGGGGCGGGTTGAACACTGAAGCTTTCTTT	CASSLEGGGGLNTEAFF
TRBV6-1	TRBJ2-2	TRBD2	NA	TGTGCCAGCAGTGTCGTAAGGGGGCTAGCGGGAGGACAGAGCGTGGAGCTGTTTTTT	CASSVVRGLAGGQSVELFF
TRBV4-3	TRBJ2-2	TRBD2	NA	TGCGCCAGCAGCCAAGTGACTAGCGGTGCTTCGAACACCGGGGAGCTGTTTTTT	CASSQVTSGASNTGELFF
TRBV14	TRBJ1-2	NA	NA	TGTGCCAGCAGCCCTAAAGGCCGGTCGGGGGTAAGTCCCCTCACCTTC	CASSPKGRSGVSPLTF
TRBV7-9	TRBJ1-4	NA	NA	TGTGCCAGCAGCTCAAGTGGGGCAGCTAATGAAAAACTGTTTTTT	CASSSSGAANEKLFF
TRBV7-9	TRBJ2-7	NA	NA	TGTTCCAGCAGCCTCTCATATGTTCTAGCCTTCCAAACCTACGAGCAGTACTTC	CSSSLSYVLAFQTYEQYF
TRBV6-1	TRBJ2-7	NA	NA	TGTGCCAGCAGTGGTGGGCCAGGGGTCGAGCAGTACTTC	CASSGGPGVEQYF
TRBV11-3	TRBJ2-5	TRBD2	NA	TGTGCCAGCAGCTCGCGGACTAGCGGGAGAGAGACCCAGTACTTC	CASSSRTSGRETQYF
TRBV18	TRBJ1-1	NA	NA	TGTGCCAGCTCACAATCACAGGGTTGGGACACTGAAGCTTTCTTT	CASSQSQGWDTEAFF
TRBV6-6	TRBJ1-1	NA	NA	TGTGCCAGCACCGAAAGGATTGGTGGGAGGGACACTGAAGCTTTCTTT	CASTERIGGRDTEAFF
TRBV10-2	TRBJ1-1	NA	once	TGCGCCAGTGCCGAGAGAAACACTGAAGCTTTCTTT	CASAERNTEAFF
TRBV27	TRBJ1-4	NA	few	TGTGCCAGCAGTTCCCAACCAAGGACAGTGAATGAAAAACTGTTTTTT	CASSSQPRTVNEKLFF
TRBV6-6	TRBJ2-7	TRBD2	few	TGTGCCACCGGACGACTAGCGGAGACCTACGAGCAGTACTTC	CATGRLAETYEQYF
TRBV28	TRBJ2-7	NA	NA	TGTGCCAGCAGTTTAGGGGGCGGCGGATCCTACGAGCAGTACTTC	CASSLGGGGSYEQYF
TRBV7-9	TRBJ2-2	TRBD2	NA	TGTGCCAGCAGCTTTACTAGCGGGAGGGCCGGGGAGCTGTTTTTT	CASSFTSGRAGELFF
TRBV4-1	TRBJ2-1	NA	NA	TGCGCCAGCAGCCAAGAGGGCTACAGCTCCTACAATGAGCAGTTCTTC	CASSQEGYSSYNEQFF
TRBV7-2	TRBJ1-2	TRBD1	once	TGTGCCAGCAGCTTGGGACAGGGAAGCTATGGCTACCCCTTC	CASSLGQGSYGYPF
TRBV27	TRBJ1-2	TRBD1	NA	TGTGCCAGCAGCCTGGGACAGGACTATGGCTACACCTTC	CASSLGQDYGYTF
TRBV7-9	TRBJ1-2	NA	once	TGTGCCAGCAGCTTAGCGTTAGGGGGTTGGAGTAACTATGGCTACACCTTC	CASSLALGGWSNYGYTF
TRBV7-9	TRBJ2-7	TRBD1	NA	TGTGCCAGCCGACAGGGTTACGAGCAGTACTTC	CASRQGYEQYF
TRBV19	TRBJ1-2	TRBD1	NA	TGTGCCAGTAGTATAACCTCCGGGACAGGGTCTAACTATGGCTACACCTTC	CASSITSGTGSNYGYTF
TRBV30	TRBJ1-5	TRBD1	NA	TGTGCCTGGAGCATAGGACAGGGGGCTATTAGCAATCAGCCCCAGCATTTT	CAWSIGQGAISNQPQHF
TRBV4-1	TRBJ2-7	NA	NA	TGCGCCAGCAGCCCCCGTGGAGGGAACGTGGAATACGAGCAGTACTTC	CASSPRGGNVEYEQYF
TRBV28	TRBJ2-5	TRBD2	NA	TGTGCCAGCAGTTTTAAGACTAGCGGGAGGTTCGAGACCCAGTACTTC	CASSFKTSGRFETQYF
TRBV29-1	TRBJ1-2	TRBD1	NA	TGCAGCGTGAGACAGGGGGCGGGAAATAGCTACACCTTC	CSVRQGAGNSYTF
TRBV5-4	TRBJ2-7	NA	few	TGTGCCAGCAGCCCTTCTGAAGTCCTAGAGCAGTACTTC	CASSPSEVLEQYF